Presented here are 21 T cell receptor beta chains from one specimen sequenced in a study of T-cell reconstitution after alpha-beta-depleted transplantation in children. Preparation of the TCRbeta library involved a method that used unique molecular identifiers. TCRdb recomputed calls from the PCR reads with MiXCR, one row per CDR3 protein. The table includes about 540,000 distinct CDR3 sequences, about a sixth detected once. The specimen was PBMCs from the stem cell graft donor, collected from the stem cell graft. The source is a human donor who donated a stem cell graft to a child with acute lymphoblastic leukemia.

In this sample, this clonotype turned up a few times. The rearrangement links TRBV12-3 or TRBV12-4 to TRBJ2-3; D ambiguous. The CDR3 consists of 12 residues. The V end lost 6 bases, the J end lost 9 bases, and 13 bases lay between the germline ends. The CDR3 nucleotides are TGTGCCAGCAGCTTGGACGGCCAAACGCAGTATTTT. This gives the protein CASSLDGQTQYF.

This CDR3 is CAWTSAPSYEQYF. The CDR3 nucleotides read TGTGCCTGGACTAGCGCGCCTTCCTACGAGCAGTACTTC. The J gene is TRBJ2-7, the V gene TRBV30; TRBD2 is a possible D gene (6 bases). CDR1 is GTSNPN, CDR2 SVGIG, per germline (reference sequence). The V and J ends lost 4 bases and 1 base respectively, with 11 bases between them. The CDR3 loop spans 13 amino acids.

This clonotype was observed a few times. The CDR3: CASSFGQGQPQHF. CDR3 bases: TGTGCCAGCAGCTTCGGACAGGGGCAGCCCCAGCATTTT. This chain links TRBV7-9 with TRBJ1-5; TRBD1 matches 9 bases. The CDR3 covers 13 residues. After removal of 3 bases from V and 7 bases from J, the junction contained 1 base not matched to a gene. Germline CDR1 reads SEHNR; CDR2 reads FQNEAQ (reference sequence).

This clonotype was detected only a few times. The CDR3: CSAVPGQGGYEQYF. The CDR3 coding sequence is TGCAGTGCAGTACCGGGACAGGGGGGGTACGAGCAGTACTTC. The J gene is TRBJ2-7, the V gene TRBV20-1; 11 positions agree with TRBD1. The CDR3 length is 14 residues. The germline CDR1 and CDR2 sequences are DFQATT and SNEGSKA (reference sequence). Trimming removed 6 bases from V and 4 bases from J; junction bases left unmatched: 8.

This chain uses TRBV20-1 with TRBJ2-3; TRBD2 aligns across 14 bases. The trim removed 0 bases at V and 5 bases at J, leaving 4 bases unmatched. The CDR3 runs to 16 residues. The V gene's germline CDR1 is DFQATT and CDR2 SNEGSKA (reference sequence). CDR3 in amino acids: CSARERTSGRRDTQYF. CDR3 DNA sequence: TGCAGTGCTAGAGAAAGGACTAGCGGGAGGAGAGATACGCAGTATTTT.

The table lists this clonotype with a few counts. The rearrangement uses TRBV10-2 and TRBJ2-3, with 8 bases lining up with TRBD1. The CDR3 is 18 amino acids. The V and J ends lost 9 bases and 1 base, in that order; junction bases with no gene match: 18. CDR1 WSHSY and CDR2 SAAADI come from the germline V gene. Written as DNA, the CDR3 is TGCGCCAGACCCCCGAGGACAGGGAACATAACTTGCACAGATACGCAGTATTTT. It yields the protein CARPPRTGNITCTDTQYF.

This clonotype was seen more than once but under ten times. The V gene is TRBV4-1, the J gene TRBJ1-4; D remains unclear. Germline V CDR1 and CDR2: MGHRA, YSYEKL. The length of the CDR3 is 16 residues. The V end lost 1 base, the J end lost 7 bases, and 16 bases lay between the germline ends. CDR3 nucleotides: TGCGCCAGCAGCCAAGTCCCTCCCCAGTGGGGTGAAAAACTGTTTTTT. It yields the protein CASSQVPPQWGEKLFF.

The table lists this clonotype with a few counts. This chain links TRBV5-1 with TRBJ2-1, with 7 nucleotides matching TRBD2. The junction had 9 bases not matched to a gene; V was cut back by 4 bases and J by 8 bases. The CDR3 consists of 14 residues. Germline V CDR1 and CDR2: SGHRS, YFSETQ. This CDR3 is CASSVGPGGDEQFF. CDR3 DNA: TGCGCCAGCAGCGTGGGACCGGGAGGAGATGAGCAGTTCTTC.

The chain carries TRBV25-1 and TRBJ1-2; TRBD1 aligns across 8 bases. The germline V gene encodes CDR1 MGHDK and CDR2 SYGVNS. The CDR3 loop spans 16 amino acids. J was trimmed by 0 bases and V by 3 bases; bases with no gene match: 6. In DNA form, the CDR3 reads TGTGCCAGCAGTGATAAAACAGGGGGGTCTAACTATGGCTACACCTTC. Protein sequence: CASSDKTGGSNYGYTF.

The rearrangement uses TRBV2 and TRBJ1-1; D is unresolved. There are 12 residues in the CDR3. V was pared by 8 bases and J by 4 bases, with 11 bases between. CDR1 SNHLY and CDR2 FYNNEI come from the germline V gene. CDR3 sequence reads: CASLLSGTEAFF. The CDR3 DNA reads TGTGCCAGCTTGCTAAGTGGCACTGAAGCTTTCTTT.

The chain carries TRBV10-3 and TRBJ2-3; 7 bases fit TRBD2. V gave up 8 bases and J gave up 6 bases; unmatched junction bases: 11. CDR1 and CDR2 from the germline V gene are ENHRY and SYGVKD. This CDR3 spans 14 amino acids. The CDR3 loop is CAIAGRGSADTQYF. As DNA, the CDR3 is TGTGCCATCGCCGGGCGGGGGAGCGCCGATACGCAGTATTTT.

This rearrangement joins TRBV18 to TRBJ2-7; 7 nucleotides agree with TRBD2. J was trimmed by 5 bases and V by 2 bases; bases with no gene match: 21. CDR3 length equals 19 residues. Germline V lookup: CDR1 KGHSH, CDR2 LQKENI. The CDR3 DNA is TGTGCCAGCTCACCATCGGGTTTGTCCGCGGGAGATATCGGCGACGAGCAGTACTTC. Encoded protein: CASSPSGLSAGDIGDEQYF.

J is TRBJ2-2 and V is TRBV29-1; weak D call: TRBD2 (5 bases). Trimming removed 5 bases at V and 1 base at J, with 8 bases between. CDR1 is SQVTM and CDR2 is ANQGSEA in the germline V gene. The CDR3 totals 13 residues. The CDR3 reads CSVLGVNTGELFF. CDR3 DNA: TGCAGCGTTCTGGGAGTGAACACCGGGGAGCTGTTTTTT.

The chain combines TRBV19 with TRBJ2-4; TRBD1 aligns across 9 bases. The CDR3 runs 14 residues. J gave up 5 bases and V 7 bases, and 6 bases lay outside the gene matches. Germline-derived CDR1 and CDR2 are LNHDA and SQIVND (reference sequence). The chain's CDR3 is CASKRTGVENIQYF. In DNA form, the CDR3 reads TGTGCCAGTAAAAGGACAGGGGTAGAAAACATTCAGTACTTC.

This clonotype was seen a few times. The rearrangement links TRBV6-6 to TRBJ1-5; D gene uncertain. This CDR3 is built from 12 residues. Between the trimmed V and J ends, which lost 4 bases and 10 bases, there was a span of 11 bases. Germline CDR1 and CDR2: MNHNY and SVGAGI (reference sequence). The CDR3 region is CASSFLRGPQHF. The CDR3 region has the DNA TGTGCCAGCAGTTTCCTCCGCGGCCCCCAGCATTTT.

The chain employs TRBV12-3 or TRBV12-4 and TRBJ2-1, with TRBD2 as a possible D gene (7 bases). The CDR3 totals 15 residues. Trimming left V 8 bases short and J 5 bases short, with 19 bases between. The CDR3 DNA is TGTGCCAGCCTTAGGGGGGAGGGGACCCACAATGAGCAGTTCTTC. It yields the protein CASLRGEGTHNEQFF.

Only a few counts were recorded for this clonotype. In DNA form, the CDR3 reads TGTGCCAGCAGTCCCGGGACAGTACACTACGAGCAGTACTTC. Translated: CASSPGTVHYEQYF. The V and J genes are TRBV12-3 or TRBV12-4 and TRBJ2-7; 7 positions agree with TRBD1. V lost 5 bases, J lost 3 bases, and 7 bases stayed unmatched. This CDR3 is 14 amino acids long.

The chain is built from TRBV5-1 and TRBJ2-4; TRBD2 might be the D (5 bases). There are 15 residues in the CDR3. The germline V gene encodes CDR1 SGHRS and CDR2 YFSETQ. The V end lost 4 bases, the J end lost 7 bases, and 18 bases lay between the germline ends. The CDR3 coding sequence is TGCGCCAGCAGCACAACCTCCGGGATACGGAACATTCAGTACTTC. It translates to CASSTTSGIRNIQYF.

The chain combines TRBV6-5 with TRBJ2-3, with D unresolved. This CDR3 has 14 residues. Germline CDR1 MNHEY, CDR2 SVGAGI. V was shortened by 0 bases and J by 4 bases, with 8 bases between the two germline ends. CDR3 nucleotides: TGTGCCAGCAGTTACTCGAACTCGGCAGATACGCAGTATTTT. Its protein is CASSYSNSADTQYF.

This rearrangement joins TRBV27 to TRBJ1-2; 9 bases match TRBD1. The CDR3 consists of 16 residues. Trimming took 2 bases from V and 8 from J; bases not matched to a gene: 12. Germline assignment: CDR1 MNHEY and CDR2 SMNVEV (reference sequence). CDR3 in amino acids: CASSLIGNRGQGGYTF. The CDR3 DNA reads TGTGCCAGCAGTTTAATTGGGAACAGGGGGCAGGGAGGCTACACCTTC.

This clonotype was seen more than once but under ten times. The V and J genes are TRBV20-1 and TRBJ2-3; D is perhaps TRBD2 (6 bases). V was trimmed by 3 bases and J by 2 bases, leaving 15 bases between them. The CDR3 contains 15 residues. Germline lookup yields CDR1 DFQATT and CDR2 SNEGSKA (reference sequence). The CDR3 is CSARSRDLNTDTQYF. The CDR3 DNA sequence: TGCAGTGCTAGGAGCCGGGACTTAAACACAGATACGCAGTATTTT.